A single sample gave rise to the 26 T cell receptor beta chains below, sequenced in a study of human T cells and chemical hapten exposure. One entry per CDR3 protein, called by TCRdb with MiXCR from the RACE reads. The table includes around 120,000 distinct CDR3 sequences, 9.5% to 11% detected once. The time point is: patch test 1, 2 weeks after DPC sensitization. Treatment reported: therapeutic diphenylcyclopropenone sensitization with weekly scalp DPC. Sample: whole blood, taken in connection with sensitization to the hapten diphenylcyclopropenone (DPC). Receptors originate from a woman aged 40-49 years with alopecia areata. Some clones in this sample may be carry-over from other donors' samples.

The gene calls are TRBV6-5 and TRBJ2-1, with D tentatively TRBD2 (5 bases). The CDR3 covers 16 residues. V dropped 0 bases and J dropped 4 bases, with 13 bases sitting between them. CDR1 MNHEY and CDR2 SVGAGI come from the germline V gene. The CDR3 coding sequence is TGTGCCAGCAGTTACTCGAACGGGGAAAGGTACAATGAGCAGTTCTTC. This translates into CASSYSNGERYNEQFF.

This clonotype has more than one count but fewer than ten. The V and J genes are TRBV11-3 and TRBJ2-1; 7 bases are shared with TRBD2. The CDR3 spans 17 residues. Germline values: CDR1 SGHNT, CDR2 YENEEA. The J segment lost 3 bases and the V segment lost 5 bases, leaving 13 bases of the junction unmatched. CDR3 loop: CASSPSGYNLIYNEQFF. In nucleotides, the CDR3 is TGTGCCAGCAGCCCTAGCGGCTACAACTTGATCTACAATGAGCAGTTCTTC.

In this sample, this clonotype turned up a few times. The rearrangement uses TRBV4-2 and TRBJ2-7; 9 bases are shared with TRBD1. The CDR3 has 18 amino acids. Germline V lookup: CDR1 LGHNA, CDR2 YNFKEQ. V gave up 1 base and J gave up 2 bases; unmatched junction bases: 12. The CDR3 sequence: CASSQGLGTGTKAYEQYF. The CDR3 nucleotides are TGTGCCAGCAGCCAAGGGTTGGGGACAGGGACTAAAGCCTACGAGCAGTACTTC.

This clonotype was counted between two and nine times. V gene TRBV12-3 or TRBV12-4 combines with J gene TRBJ2-2, with a weak D call TRBD2 (6 bases). With 5 bases removed from V and 6 bases from J, the gap between germline ends came to 16 bases. CDR3 length: 15 residues. The CDR3 nucleotides are TGTGCCAGCAGTGAACTGACTAGTATCCCCGGGGAGCTGTTTTTT. This encodes CASSELTSIPGELFF.

This clonotype was found many times. In nucleotides, the CDR3 is TGCAGCGTTGAATCCGGCACAGATACGCAGTATTTT. Its protein product is CSVESGTDTQYF. This chain links TRBV29-1 with TRBJ2-3; no definite D call. Between the trimmed V and J ends, which lost 2 bases and 1 base, there was a span of 4 bases. The CDR3 consists of 12 residues. From germline, CDR1 is SQVTM and CDR2 ANQGSEA.

This chain uses TRBV11-2 with TRBJ2-7; possible D gene TRBD1, 5 bases. Germline CDR1 SGHAT, CDR2 FQNNGV. V was cut by 1 base and J by 0 bases, with 16 bases left in between. CDR3 length equals 17 residues. CDR3 bases: TGTGCCAGCAGCTTAGGCTTCCAGACAGAAATCTCCTACGAGCAGTACTTC. It encodes CASSLGFQTEISYEQYF.

The sample holds many counts of this clonotype. The chain carries TRBV4-3 and TRBJ2-4; 10 nucleotides agree with TRBD1. This CDR3 is 15 amino acids long. J was trimmed by 8 bases and V by 4 bases; bases with no gene match: 8. Germline CDR1 and CDR2: LGHNA and YSLEER. DNA for the CDR3: TGCGCCAGCAGCCGGGGACAGGGGACCGGAGACATTCAGTACTTC. Translated: CASSRGQGTGDIQYF.

This clonotype appeared a few times. This chain uses TRBV29-1 with TRBJ2-3; 11 bases agree with TRBD2. Germline values: CDR1 SQVTM, CDR2 ANQGSEA. CDR3 length: 15 amino acids. V shed 6 bases and J 0 bases; nucleotides not matched to a gene: 5. Written as DNA, the CDR3 is TGCAGCGTCTGGGGACTAGCGGAGAGCACAGATACGCAGTATTTT. Translation gives CSVWGLAESTDTQYF.

The rearrangement joins TRBV7-9 to TRBJ2-6; 10 bases align to TRBD1. V gave up 5 bases and J gave up 0 bases; unmatched junction bases: 10. This CDR3 spans 19 amino acids. Germline V gene lookup returns CDR1 SEHNR and CDR2 FQNEAQ (reference sequence). The CDR3 protein is CASSPRQGATHSGANVLTF. Here the CDR3 DNA reads TGTGCCAGCAGCCCACGACAGGGGGCGACGCACTCTGGGGCCAACGTCCTGACTTTC.

This clonotype has at least ten counts. The chain is built from TRBV20-1 and TRBJ1-4, with 8 bases matching TRBD1. V dropped 0 bases and J dropped 8; count of bases not matched to a gene: 5. Per the germline V gene, CDR1 is DFQATT and CDR2 is SNEGSKA (reference sequence). The CDR3 spans 14 residues. CDR3 nucleotides: TGCAGTGCTAGAGATCGTGACAGGGGAGAAAAACTGTTTTTT. Translating it yields CSARDRDRGEKLFF.

In this sample, this clonotype turned up a few times. The V and J genes are TRBV7-9 and TRBJ2-5; 11 nucleotides align to TRBD2. Germline-derived CDR1 and CDR2 are SEHNR and FQNEAQ (reference sequence). This CDR3 is built from 16 residues. V gave up 1 base and J gave up 1 base; unmatched junction bases: 2. In nucleotides, the CDR3 is TGTGCCAGCAGCTTAGGTAGCGGGAGGGCCCAAGAGACCCAGTACTTC. Translated, it gives CASSLGSGRAQETQYF. Full variable domain (missing parts from reference TRBV7-9 and TRBJ2-5): DTGVSQNPRHKITKRGQNVTFRCDPISEHNRLYWYRQTLGQGPEFLTYFQNEAQLEKSRLLSDRFSAERPKGSFSTLEIQRTEQGDSAMYLCASSLGSGRAQETQYFGPGTRLLVL.

This clonotype was found a few times. The rearrangement joins TRBV29-1 to TRBJ2-1; the D is unclear. The CDR3 runs to 10 residues. Germline V lookup: CDR1 SQVTM, CDR2 ANQGSEA. V lost 5 bases to trimming and J lost 5 bases, with 4 bases between them. CDR3 sequence (DNA): TGCAGCGTTTGGGACAATGAGCAGTTCTTC. Encoded protein: CSVWDNEQFF.

This clonotype occurred many times. V is TRBV6-4 and J is TRBJ2-1; the match to TRBD1 covers 11 bases. CDR3 length: 16 amino acids. CDR1 MRHNA and CDR2 SNTAGT come from the germline V gene. V lost 0 bases and J lost 5; bases outside the gene matches: 3. This CDR3 is CASSDSWTGGHNEQFF. The CDR3 coding sequence is TGTGCCAGCAGTGACTCCTGGACAGGGGGCCACAATGAGCAGTTCTTC.

The chain has TRBV9 and TRBJ2-1, with D hard to call. Trimming stripped 1 base from V and 6 bases from J, with 8 bases between. The CDR3 sequence is 13 residues long. In germline, CDR1 is SGDLS, CDR2 YYNGEE. The CDR3 region is CASSVSSGNEQFF. The CDR3 coding sequence is TGTGCCAGCAGCGTAAGTTCGGGCAATGAGCAGTTCTTC.

A few counts support this clonotype. The rearrangement uses TRBV20-1 and TRBJ2-2; TRBD2 matches 10 bases. V trimming: 1 base; J trimming: 3 bases; junction bases outside the gene matches: 5. This CDR3 is 16 amino acids long. Germline V gene lookup returns CDR1 DFQATT and CDR2 SNEGSKA (reference sequence). In DNA form, the CDR3 reads TGCAGTGCTAGAGGGGGACTAGCGTTCGACACCGGGGAGCTGTTTTTT. Protein: CSARGGLAFDTGELFF.

This clonotype was seen a handful of times. V is TRBV12-3 or TRBV12-4 and J is TRBJ1-5, with D tentatively TRBD1 (5 bases). This CDR3 is 13 amino acids long. Trimming cost V 4 bases and J 11 bases, with 15 bases left between them. This CDR3 reads CASSSARVGSQHF. The CDR3 region has the DNA TGTGCCAGCAGTTCAGCCAGGGTAGGGTCCCAGCATTTT.

This clonotype was observed a handful of times. This chain uses TRBV20-1 with TRBJ2-3; D possibly corresponds to TRBD2 (5 bases). From germline, CDR1 is DFQATT and CDR2 SNEGSKA (reference sequence). The CDR3 is 13 residues long. V was clipped by 5 bases and J by 4 bases, with 13 bases between them. CDR3 in amino acids: CSACPGISDTQYF. In nucleotides, the CDR3 is TGCAGTGCTTGTCCGGGAATATCAGATACGCAGTATTTT.

CDR3 region: CASSLDRRYNEQFF. In DNA form, the CDR3 reads TGTGCCAGCAGCTTAGATCGCAGGTACAATGAGCAGTTCTTC. The V and J genes are TRBV11-2 and TRBJ2-1; D remains ambiguous. Germline V CDR1 and CDR2: SGHAT, FQNNGV. This CDR3 has 14 amino acids. V dropped 0 bases and J dropped 4 bases, with 7 bases sitting between them.

This clonotype was seen only a few times. As DNA, the CDR3 is TGTGCCAGCAGCTTAGCCCCTAGCGTGAAGACCCAGTACTTC. Translating it yields CASSLAPSVKTQYF. The rearrangement uses TRBV7-2 and TRBJ2-5, with D maybe TRBD2 (6 bases). V lost 0 bases and J 6 bases, leaving 11 bases between the germline ends. Germline V CDR1 and CDR2: SGHTA, FQGNSA. The length of the CDR3 is 14 residues.

This clonotype appeared many times. The rearrangement links TRBV28 to TRBJ1-2; 9 nucleotides align to TRBD1. The CDR3 loop spans 13 amino acids. J lost 7 bases, V lost 10 bases, and 10 bases had no gene match. Germline lookup yields CDR1 MDHEN and CDR2 SYDVKM. The CDR3 region is CATAEQGALGYTF. DNA of the CDR3: TGTGCCACCGCGGAACAGGGGGCGCTTGGCTACACCTTC.

In nucleotides, the CDR3 is TGTGCCAGCAGTCGGACAGGAAGCGCGTTCTATGGCTACACCTTC. Amino acids: CASSRTGSAFYGYTF. The chain links TRBV12-3 or TRBV12-4 to TRBJ1-2; 7 bases map to TRBD1. With V trimmed by 5 bases and J by 4 bases, 10 bases remained unmatched. This CDR3 is 15 amino acids long.

This clonotype was seen at least ten times. V is TRBV4-1 and J is TRBJ1-1; D is unresolved. The germline V gene has CDR1 MGHRA and CDR2 YSYEKL. V was cut by 5 bases and J by 5 bases, with 15 bases left in between. The CDR3 runs 14 residues. CDR3 region: CASSSARGGTEAFF. The CDR3, as DNA: TGCGCCAGCAGCTCAGCTCGGGGTGGGACTGAAGCTTTCTTT.

This clonotype has only a few counts. The genes are TRBV6-2 or TRBV6-3 and TRBJ2-2; no definite D call. The germline V gene has CDR1 MNHEY and CDR2 SVGEGT. V was cut by 7 bases and J by 1 base, with 4 bases left in between. CDR3 size: 12 residues. CDR3: CASNRNTGELFF. The CDR3 DNA sequence: TGTGCCAGCAACCGGAACACCGGGGAGCTGTTTTTT.

The chain uses TRBV28 and TRBJ1-4; tentative D call: TRBD1 (5 bases). Trimming pared 2 bases from V and 8 bases from J, leaving 12 bases between. CDR1 is MDHEN and CDR2 is SYDVKM in the germline V gene. The CDR3 contains 14 residues. DNA of the CDR3: TGTGCCAGCAGTTTACTTAGGGGCGGGGAAAAACTGTTTTTT. Encoded protein: CASSLLRGGEKLFF.

This clonotype was picked up many times. The CDR3: CASRLDTSSYNEQFF. The CDR3 bases are TGTGCCAGCAGACTAGACACGAGCTCCTACAATGAGCAGTTCTTC. The chain recombines TRBV11-3 with TRBJ2-1; D is possibly TRBD2 (5 bases). Germline V gene lookup returns CDR1 SGHNT and CDR2 YENEEA. The CDR3 is 15 amino acids. Deletions cut 6 bases from V and 0 bases from J, with 12 bases between.

This clonotype came up many times. The chain is built from TRBV3-2 and TRBJ2-3; TRBD1, as called in the table, went unchecked against the DNA. TRBV3-2 is listed as a pseudogene. CDR3 size: 17 residues. The CDR3 DNA is TGTGCCAGCAGCCCAGATGGCCCGGACAGGTCAGGAGATACGCAGTATTTT. Its translation: CASSPDGPDRSGDTQYF.